This T cell receptor (beta chain) comes out of a study of cytomegalovirus exposure and HLA in healthy donors. This clone has a single count. Its antigen is still unknown. Study-level results: According to a later analysis, most TCR beta chains associated with CMV appeared HLA-restricted. CMV serostatus was the only recorded immune exposure for donors. It is likely that the observed cluster of highly shared sequence variants was a sequencing artifact.

CDR1 SEHNR and CDR2 FQNEAQ come from the germline V gene (reference sequence). V shed 10 bases and J 3 bases; nucleotides not matched to a gene: 6. The CDR3 has 13 residues. Vbeta (60) and Jbeta (13) primers were used in the PCR. Sequencing used immunoSEQ multiplex PCR; TCRdb keeps in-frame clones, though not all of them. The sample lists more than 95,000 clones, roughly 83% occurring once. Sequences were obtained from PBMCs. The J gene is TRBJ2-5, the V gene TRBV7-9; 9 nucleotides line up with TRBD1. The clonotype originates from a man between 18 and 35 years old in good health and CMV-seropositive. The CDR3 is CATVDRGEETQYF. In DNA, the CDR3 is TGTGCCACCGTGGACAGGGGAGAAGAGACCCAGTACTTC.